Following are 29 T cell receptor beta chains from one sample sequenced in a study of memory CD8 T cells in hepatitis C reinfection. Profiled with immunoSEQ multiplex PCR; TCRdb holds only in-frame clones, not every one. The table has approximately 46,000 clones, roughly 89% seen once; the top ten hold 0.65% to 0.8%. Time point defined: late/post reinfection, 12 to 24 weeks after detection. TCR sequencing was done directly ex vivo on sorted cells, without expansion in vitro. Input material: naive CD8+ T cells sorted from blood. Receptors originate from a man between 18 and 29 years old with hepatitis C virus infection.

In nucleotides, the CDR3 is TGTGCCAGCAGCCCGAGGCACACCGTAGGTCACAATGAGCAGTTCTTC. It specifies CASSPRHTVGHNEQFF. The chain couples TRBV9 to TRBJ2-1, with D hard to call. This CDR3 comprises 16 residues. Trimming removed 4 bases from V and 5 bases from J, with 19 bases in between. Germline V gives CDR1 SGDLS, CDR2 YYNGEE.

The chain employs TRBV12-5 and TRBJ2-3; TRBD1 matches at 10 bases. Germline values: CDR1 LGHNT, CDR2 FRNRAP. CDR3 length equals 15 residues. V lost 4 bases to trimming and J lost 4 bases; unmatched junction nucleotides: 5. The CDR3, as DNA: TGTGCTAGTGGTTCGACCGGGACAGGGGCAGATACGCAGTATTTT. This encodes CASGSTGTGADTQYF.

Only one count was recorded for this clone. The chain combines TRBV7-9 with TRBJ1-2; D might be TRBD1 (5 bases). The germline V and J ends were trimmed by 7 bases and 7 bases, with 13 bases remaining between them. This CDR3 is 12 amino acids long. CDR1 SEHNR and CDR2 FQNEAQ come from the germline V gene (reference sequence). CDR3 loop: CASTPGSGGYTF. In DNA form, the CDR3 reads TGTGCCAGCACCCCAGGGTCTGGTGGCTACACCTTC. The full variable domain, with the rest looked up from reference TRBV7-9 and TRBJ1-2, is DTGVSQNPRHKITKRGQNVTFRCDPISEHNRLYWYRQTLGQGPEFLTYFQNEAQLEKSRLLSDRFSAERPKGSFSTLEIQRTEQGDSAMYLCASTPGSGGYTFGSGTRLTVV.

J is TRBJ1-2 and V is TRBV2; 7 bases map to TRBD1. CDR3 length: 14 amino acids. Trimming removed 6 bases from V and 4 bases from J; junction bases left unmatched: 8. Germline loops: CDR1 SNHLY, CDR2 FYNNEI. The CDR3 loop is CASSGDSTAYGYTF. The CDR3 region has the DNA TGTGCCAGCAGCGGGGACAGCACTGCCTATGGCTACACCTTC. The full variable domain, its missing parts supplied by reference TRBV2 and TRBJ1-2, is EPEVTQTPSHQVTQMGQEVILRCVPISNHLYFYWYRQILGQKVEFLVSFYNNEISEKSEIFDDQFSVERPDGSNFTLKIRSTKLEDSAMYFCASSGDSTAYGYTFGSGTRLTVV.

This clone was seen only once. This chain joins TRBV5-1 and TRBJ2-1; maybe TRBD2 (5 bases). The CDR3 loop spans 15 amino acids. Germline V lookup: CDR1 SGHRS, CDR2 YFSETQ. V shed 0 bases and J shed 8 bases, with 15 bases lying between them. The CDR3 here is CASSLAVAPSDEQFF. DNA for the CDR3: TGCGCCAGCAGCTTGGCGGTAGCGCCTTCGGATGAGCAGTTCTTC.

CDR3 sequence (DNA): TGTGCCAGCAGTTACGCCGGGACAGGGGGCTCCTACGAGCAGTACTTC. Protein product: CASSYAGTGGSYEQYF. The V call is TRBV6-5, the J call TRBJ2-7; 11 positions match TRBD1. CDR1 and CDR2 from the germline V gene are MNHEY and SVGAGI. The CDR3 sequence is 16 residues long. The junction had 3 bases not matched to a gene; V was cut back by 2 bases and J by 0 bases.

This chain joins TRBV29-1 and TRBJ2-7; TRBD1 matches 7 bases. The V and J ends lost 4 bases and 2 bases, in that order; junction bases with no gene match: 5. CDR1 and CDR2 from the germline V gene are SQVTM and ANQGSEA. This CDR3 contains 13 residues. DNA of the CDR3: TGCAGCGTTGCGGTACAGGGGACCTACGAGCAGTACTTC. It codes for CSVAVQGTYEQYF.

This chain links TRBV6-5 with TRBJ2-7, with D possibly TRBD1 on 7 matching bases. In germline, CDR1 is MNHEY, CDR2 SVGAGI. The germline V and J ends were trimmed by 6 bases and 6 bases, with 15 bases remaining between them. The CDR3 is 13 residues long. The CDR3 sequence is CASSMYRGGEQYF. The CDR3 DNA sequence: TGTGCCAGCAGCATGTACAGGGGAGGCGAGCAGTACTTC.

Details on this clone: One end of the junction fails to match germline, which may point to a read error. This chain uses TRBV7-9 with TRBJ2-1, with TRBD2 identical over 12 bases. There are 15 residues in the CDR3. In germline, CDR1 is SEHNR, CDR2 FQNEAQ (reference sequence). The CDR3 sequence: CAGRPSGGAYNEQFF. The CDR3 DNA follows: TGTGCCGGCAGGCCTAGCGGGGGGGCCTACAATGAGCAGTTCTTC.

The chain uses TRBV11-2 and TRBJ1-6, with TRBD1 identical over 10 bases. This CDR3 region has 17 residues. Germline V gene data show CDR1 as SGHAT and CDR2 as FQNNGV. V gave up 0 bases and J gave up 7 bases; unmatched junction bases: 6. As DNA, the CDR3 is TGTGCCAGCAGCTTAGACACTCGGACAGGGGGGAATTCACCCCTCCACTTT. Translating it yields CASSLDTRTGGNSPLHF.

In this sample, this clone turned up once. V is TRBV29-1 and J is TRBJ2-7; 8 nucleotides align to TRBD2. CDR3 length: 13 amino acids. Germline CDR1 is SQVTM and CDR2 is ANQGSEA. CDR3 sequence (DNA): TGCAGTACGGGGGGGGAGTCCTCCTACGAGCAGTACTTC. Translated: CSTGGESSYEQYF.

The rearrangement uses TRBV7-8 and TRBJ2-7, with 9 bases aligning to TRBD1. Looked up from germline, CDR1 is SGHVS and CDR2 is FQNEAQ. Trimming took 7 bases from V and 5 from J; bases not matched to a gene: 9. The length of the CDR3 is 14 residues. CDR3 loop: CASTPGQGDHEQYF. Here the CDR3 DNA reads TGTGCCAGCACACCGGGACAGGGAGACCACGAGCAGTACTTC.

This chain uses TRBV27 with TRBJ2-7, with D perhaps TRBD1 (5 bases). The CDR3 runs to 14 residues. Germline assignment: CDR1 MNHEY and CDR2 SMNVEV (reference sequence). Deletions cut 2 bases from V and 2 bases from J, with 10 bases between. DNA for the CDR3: TGTGCCAGCAGTTTACAGGGTAGCACCTACGAGCAGTACTTC. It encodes CASSLQGSTYEQYF.

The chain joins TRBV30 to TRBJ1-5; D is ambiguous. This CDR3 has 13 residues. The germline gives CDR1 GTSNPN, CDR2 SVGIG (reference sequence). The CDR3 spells CARAGVSNQPQHF. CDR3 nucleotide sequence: TGTGCTCGTGCCGGGGTTAGCAATCAGCCCCAGCATTTT.

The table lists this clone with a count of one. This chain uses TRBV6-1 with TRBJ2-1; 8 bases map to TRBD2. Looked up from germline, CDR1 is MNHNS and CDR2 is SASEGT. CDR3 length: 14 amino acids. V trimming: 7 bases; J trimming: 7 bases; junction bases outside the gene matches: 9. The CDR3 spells CASNVAGGRNEQFF. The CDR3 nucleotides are TGTGCCAGCAATGTGGCGGGAGGAAGGAATGAGCAGTTCTTC.

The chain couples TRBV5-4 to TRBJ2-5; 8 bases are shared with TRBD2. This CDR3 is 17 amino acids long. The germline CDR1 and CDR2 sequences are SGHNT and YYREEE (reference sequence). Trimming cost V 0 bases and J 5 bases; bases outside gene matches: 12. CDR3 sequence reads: CASSLVAGGVSGETQYF. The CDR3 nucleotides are TGTGCCAGCAGCTTGGTGGCGGGAGGCGTTTCTGGGGAGACCCAGTACTTC.

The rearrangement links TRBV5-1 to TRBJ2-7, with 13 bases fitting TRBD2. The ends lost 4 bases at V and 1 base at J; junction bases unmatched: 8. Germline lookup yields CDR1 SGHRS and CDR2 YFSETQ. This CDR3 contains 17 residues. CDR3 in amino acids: CASSGGLAGVLSYEQYF. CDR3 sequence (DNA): TGCGCCAGCAGCGGAGGACTAGCGGGAGTCTTATCCTACGAGCAGTACTTC.

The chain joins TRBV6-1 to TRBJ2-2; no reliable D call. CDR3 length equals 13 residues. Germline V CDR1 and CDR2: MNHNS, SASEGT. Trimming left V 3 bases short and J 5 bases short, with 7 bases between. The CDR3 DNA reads TGTGCCAGCAGTGATGGGCTAACCGGGGAGCTGTTTTTT. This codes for CASSDGLTGELFF.

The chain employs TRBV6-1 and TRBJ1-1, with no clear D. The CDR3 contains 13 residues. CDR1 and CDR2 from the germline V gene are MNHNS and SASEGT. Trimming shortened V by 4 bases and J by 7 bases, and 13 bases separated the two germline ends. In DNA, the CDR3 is TGTGCCAGCAGTGCCGGGTGGACTGGTGAAGCTTTCTTT. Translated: CASSAGWTGEAFF.

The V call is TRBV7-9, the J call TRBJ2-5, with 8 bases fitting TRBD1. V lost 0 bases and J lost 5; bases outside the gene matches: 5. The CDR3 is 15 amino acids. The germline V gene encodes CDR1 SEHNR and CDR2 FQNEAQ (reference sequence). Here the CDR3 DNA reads TGTGCCAGCAGCTTAGCTCAGGGGGCAGATGAGACCCAGTACTTC. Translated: CASSLAQGADETQYF.

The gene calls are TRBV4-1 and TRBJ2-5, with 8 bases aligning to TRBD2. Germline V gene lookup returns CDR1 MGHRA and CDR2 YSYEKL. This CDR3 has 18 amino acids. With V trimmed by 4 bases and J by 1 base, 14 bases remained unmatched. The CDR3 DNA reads TGCGCCAGCAGCCGCCCCCGGGGAACTAGCGGAGGCCAAGAGACCCAGTACTTC. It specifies CASSRPRGTSGGQETQYF.

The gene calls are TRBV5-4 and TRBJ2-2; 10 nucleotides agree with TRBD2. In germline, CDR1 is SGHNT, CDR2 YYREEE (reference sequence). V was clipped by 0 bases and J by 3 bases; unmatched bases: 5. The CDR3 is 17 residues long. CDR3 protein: CASSLEAGGADTGELFF. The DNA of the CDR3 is TGTGCCAGCAGCTTGGAAGCGGGAGGGGCGGACACCGGGGAGCTGTTTTTT.

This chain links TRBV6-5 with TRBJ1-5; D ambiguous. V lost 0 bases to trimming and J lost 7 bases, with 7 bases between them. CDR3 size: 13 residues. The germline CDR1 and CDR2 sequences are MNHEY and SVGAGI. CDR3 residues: CASSYSATQPQHF. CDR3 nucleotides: TGTGCCAGCAGTTACTCGGCAACCCAGCCCCAGCATTTT.

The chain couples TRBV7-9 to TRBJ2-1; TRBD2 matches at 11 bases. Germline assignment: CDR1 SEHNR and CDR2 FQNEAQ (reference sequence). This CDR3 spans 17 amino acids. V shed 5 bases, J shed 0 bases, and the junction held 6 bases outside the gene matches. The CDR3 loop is CASSPSTSGDSYNEQFF. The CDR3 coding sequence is TGTGCCAGCAGCCCATCGACTAGCGGGGACTCCTACAATGAGCAGTTCTTC.

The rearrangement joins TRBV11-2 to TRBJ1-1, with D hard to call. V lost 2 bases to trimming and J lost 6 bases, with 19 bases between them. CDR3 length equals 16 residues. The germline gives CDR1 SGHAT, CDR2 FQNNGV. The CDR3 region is CASSLPPLDAYAEAFF. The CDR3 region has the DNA TGTGCCAGCAGCTTACCCCCCTTAGATGCGTACGCTGAAGCTTTCTTT.

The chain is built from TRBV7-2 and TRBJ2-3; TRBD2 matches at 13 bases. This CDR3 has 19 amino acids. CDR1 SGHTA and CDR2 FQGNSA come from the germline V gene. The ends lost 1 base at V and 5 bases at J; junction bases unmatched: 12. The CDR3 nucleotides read TGTGCCAGCAGCTTAGGAGCCGGGACTAGCGGGGAAATGGAAGATACGCAGTATTTT. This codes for CASSLGAGTSGEMEDTQYF.

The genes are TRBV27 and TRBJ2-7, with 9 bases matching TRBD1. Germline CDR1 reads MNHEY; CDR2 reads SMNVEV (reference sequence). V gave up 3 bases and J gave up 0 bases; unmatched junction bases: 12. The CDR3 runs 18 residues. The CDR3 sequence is CASSLFAQGARGSYEQYF. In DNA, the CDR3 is TGTGCCAGCAGTTTGTTCGCACAGGGGGCAAGGGGCTCCTACGAGCAGTACTTC.

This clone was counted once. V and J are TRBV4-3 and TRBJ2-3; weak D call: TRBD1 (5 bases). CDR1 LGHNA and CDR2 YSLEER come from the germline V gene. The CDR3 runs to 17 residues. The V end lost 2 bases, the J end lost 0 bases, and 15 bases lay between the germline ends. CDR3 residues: CASSQTTDLVSTDTQYF. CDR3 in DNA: TGCGCCAGCAGCCAAACGACAGATCTAGTAAGCACAGATACGCAGTATTTT.

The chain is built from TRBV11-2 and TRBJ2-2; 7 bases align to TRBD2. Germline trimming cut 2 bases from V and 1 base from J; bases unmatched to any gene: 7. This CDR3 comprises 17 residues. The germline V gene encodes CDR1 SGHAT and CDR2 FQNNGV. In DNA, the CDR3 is TGTGCCAGCAGCTTATCTGCTGGGGGGGTGAACACCGGGGAGCTGTTTTTT. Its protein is CASSLSAGGVNTGELFF. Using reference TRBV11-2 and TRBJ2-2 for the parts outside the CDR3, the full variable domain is EAGVAQSPRYKIIEKRQSVAFWCNPISGHATLYWYQQILGQGPKLLIQFQNNGVVDDSQLPKDRFSAERLKGVDSTLKIQPAKLEDSAVYLCASSLSAGGVNTGELFFGEGSRLTVL.